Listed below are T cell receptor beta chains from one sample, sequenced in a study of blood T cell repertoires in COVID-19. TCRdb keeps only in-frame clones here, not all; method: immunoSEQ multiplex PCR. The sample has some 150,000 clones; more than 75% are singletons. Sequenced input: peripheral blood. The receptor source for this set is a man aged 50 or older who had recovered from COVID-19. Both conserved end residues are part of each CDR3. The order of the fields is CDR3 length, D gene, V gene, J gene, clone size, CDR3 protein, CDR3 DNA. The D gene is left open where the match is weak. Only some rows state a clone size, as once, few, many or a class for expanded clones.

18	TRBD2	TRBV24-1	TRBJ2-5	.	CATSDLITSGGNQETQYF	TGTGCCACCAGTGATCTAATCACTAGCGGGGGAAACCAAGAGACCCAGTACTTC
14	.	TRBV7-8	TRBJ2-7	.	CASSEGGPGTGPYF	TGTGCCAGCAGCGAAGGGGGTCCGGGGACCGGGCCGTACTTC
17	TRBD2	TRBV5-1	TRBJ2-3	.	CASSSSGVAGGQETQYF	TGCGCCAGCAGCTCAAGCGGGGTTGCGGGGGGCCAGGAGACGCAGTATTTT
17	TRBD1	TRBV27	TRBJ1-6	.	CASRKTGASPYNSPLHF	TGTGCCAGCAGGAAGACAGGGGCCTCTCCTTATAATTCACCCCTCCACTTT
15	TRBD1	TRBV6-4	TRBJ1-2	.	CASSADRGGYYGYTF	TGTGCCAGCAGCGCCGACAGGGGCGGATACTATGGCTACACCTTC
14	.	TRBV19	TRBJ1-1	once	CASSMSFRATEAFF	TGTGCCAGTAGTATGTCGTTCAGGGCCACTGAAGCTTTCTTT
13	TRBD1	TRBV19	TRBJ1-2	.	CASRQGADYGYTF	TGTGCCAGCCGACAGGGGGCTGACTATGGCTACACCTTC
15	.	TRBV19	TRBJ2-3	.	CASSIWGRTSDTQYF	TGTGCCAGTAGTATATGGGGGAGGACGTCGGATACGCAGTATTTT
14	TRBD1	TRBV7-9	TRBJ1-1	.	CASSPLRGLTEAFF	TGTGCCAGCAGCCCTCTCAGGGGGCTTACTGAAGCTTTCTTT
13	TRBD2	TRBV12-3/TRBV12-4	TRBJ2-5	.	CASLSGGVETQYF	TGTGCCAGCCTTAGCGGGGGGGTGGAGACCCAGTACTTC
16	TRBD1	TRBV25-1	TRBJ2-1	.	CASSAAGQGAGNEQFF	TGTGCCAGCAGTGCCGCGGGACAGGGGGCGGGCAATGAGCAGTTCTTC
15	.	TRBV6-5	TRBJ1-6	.	CASSYSPDTPLVLHF	TGTGCCAGCAGTTACTCCCCGGACACGCCTCTTGTCCTCCACTTT
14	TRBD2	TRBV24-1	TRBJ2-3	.	CATSDSSGTDTQYF	TGTGCCACCAGTGATTCTAGCGGTACAGATACGCAGTATTTT
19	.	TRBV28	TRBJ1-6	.	CASSLHRSRGSSYNSPLHF	TGTGCCAGCAGTCTTCATCGGTCCCGAGGTAGCTCCTATAATTCACCCCTCCACTTT
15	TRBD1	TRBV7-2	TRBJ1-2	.	CASSLRQGAPNGYTF	TGTGCCAGCAGCTTACGTCAGGGGGCGCCGAATGGCTACACCTTC
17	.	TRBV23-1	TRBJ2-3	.	CASSQSRGNTWADTQYF	TGCGCCAGCAGTCAATCGAGAGGAAACACCTGGGCAGATACGCAGTATTTT
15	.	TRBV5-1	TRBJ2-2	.	CASSLEDTHTGELFF	TGCGCCAGCAGCTTGGAGGACACCCACACCGGGGAGCTGTTTTTT
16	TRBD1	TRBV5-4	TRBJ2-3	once	CASRGQGTSGTDTQYF	TGTGCCAGTAGAGGACAGGGGACCTCTGGCACAGATACGCAGTATTTT
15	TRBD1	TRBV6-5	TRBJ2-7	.	CASSRGTGNSYEQYF	TGTGCCAGCAGTAGGGGGACAGGGAACTCCTACGAGCAGTACTTC
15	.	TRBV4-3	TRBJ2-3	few	CASSQDGGGGDTQYF	TGCGCCAGCAGCCAAGACGGAGGGGGCGGGGATACGCAGTATTTT
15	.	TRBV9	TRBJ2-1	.	CASSPTWVLGNEQFF	TGTGCCAGCAGCCCGACTTGGGTTTTGGGCAATGAGCAGTTCTTC
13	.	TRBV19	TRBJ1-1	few	CASSSTVNTEAFF	TGTGCCAGTAGTTCCACAGTGAACACTGAAGCTTTCTTT
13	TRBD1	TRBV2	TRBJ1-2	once	CASSSGQDYGYTF	TGTGCCAGCAGTTCGGGACAGGACTATGGCTACACCTTC
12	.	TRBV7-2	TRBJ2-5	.	CASSGYQETQYF	TGTGCCAGTTCAGGCTACCAAGAGACCCAGTACTTC
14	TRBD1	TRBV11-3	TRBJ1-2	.	CASSSYRGGDGYTF	TGTGCCAGCAGCTCTTACAGGGGCGGCGATGGCTACACCTTC
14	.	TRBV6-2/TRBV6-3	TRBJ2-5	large	CASSWNRDQETQYF	TGTGCCAGCAGTTGGAACAGAGACCAAGAGACCCAGTACTTC
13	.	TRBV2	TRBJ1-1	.	CASREGRGTEAFF	TGTGCCAGCAGGGAGGGACGGGGCACTGAAGCTTTCTTT
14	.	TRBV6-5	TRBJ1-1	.	CASGVLGGNTEAFF	TGTGCCAGCGGCGTATTAGGGGGGAACACTGAAGCTTTCTTT
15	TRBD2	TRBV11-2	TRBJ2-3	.	CASSLGGSGTDTQYF	TGTGCCAGCAGCTTGGGGGGGTCGGGGACAGATACGCAGTATTTT
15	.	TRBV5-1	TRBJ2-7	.	CASSQTGPAVEEQYF	TGCGCCAGCAGCCAGACGGGCCCAGCGGTCGAGGAGCAGTACTTC
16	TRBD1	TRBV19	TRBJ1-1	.	CASSPQTGYRSTEAFF	TGTGCCAGTAGTCCCCAGACAGGGTATAGGAGCACTGAAGCTTTCTTT
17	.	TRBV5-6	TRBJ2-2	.	CASNSMGRTKNTGELFF	TGTGCCAGCAACTCGATGGGGAGGACAAAAAACACCGGGGAGCTGTTTTTT
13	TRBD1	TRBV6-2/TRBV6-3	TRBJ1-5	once	CASSWDRGQPQHF	TGTGCCAGCAGCTGGGACAGGGGGCAGCCCCAGCATTTT